This T cell receptor beta chain is drawn from a study of somatic mutations in cytotoxic T cells in rheumatoid arthritis. For the study at large: Purity of nearly 100% was reached when some V beta antibody-stained T-cell populations were flow-sorted, including V beta1+ cells sequenced for TCRB. Findings of the study overall: Within the rheumatoid arthritis patients, CD8+ clonality went up as age increased (Spearman r ~ 0.49). The same was not true of the healthy controls.

This CDR3 has 14 residues. Germline values: CDR1 WSHSY, CDR2 SAAADI. Trimming took 3 bases from V and 3 from J, leaving 10 bases between them. As to this clone: The antigen is unknown.

Assay used: immunoSEQ multiplex PCR; TCRdb lists only in-frame clones, some missing. The profile shows over 8,000 clones, approximately 85% of them singletons. Sequenced input: CD8+ T cells sorted from blood. This receptor was obtained from a woman aged 45-60 years in good health. The J gene is TRBJ2-3, the V gene TRBV10-2, with D possibly matching TRBD2 (6 bases). CDR3 amino acids: CASSDRLETDTQYF. The CDR3 nucleotides are TGCGCCAGCAGTGACCGACTAGAGACAGATACGCAGTATTTT.